These T cell receptor beta chains were read from a single sample in a study of T cell responses to AZD1222 COVID-19 vaccine. The data were produced by immunoSEQ multiplex PCR, yet TCRdb's version contains in-frame clones alone and is incomplete. The repertoire includes more than 50,000 clones, around nine tenths of them detected once, and over 3.5% sits in the top ten. Material: peripheral blood, obtained on day 0 of AZD1222 vaccination. The receptors derive from an adult in good health. CDR3s include the opening cysteine and the closing phenylalanine or tryptophan. The order of the fields is CDR3 protein, CDR3 DNA, J gene, clone size, V gene, D gene. D genes are given only for firm matches. Clone size, where shown, is once, few, many, or a class for clones that have expanded.

CDR3 protein: CASSIAPGEDGFF; CDR3 DNA: TGTGCCAGTAGTATTGCCCCGGGGGAAGATGGGTTTTTT; J gene: TRBJ2-2; clone size: -; V gene: TRBV19; D gene: -
CDR3 protein: CASSEFPIMTGTNQPQHF; CDR3 DNA: TGTGCCAGCAGTGAATTTCCCATAATGACGGGAACGAATCAGCCCCAGCATTTT; J gene: TRBJ1-5; clone size: -; V gene: TRBV6-1; D gene: -
CDR3 protein: CASSPSGLNTEAFF; CDR3 DNA: TGTGCCAGTAGTCCATCGGGGCTGAACACTGAAGCTTTCTTT; J gene: TRBJ1-1; clone size: once; V gene: TRBV19; D gene: -
CDR3 protein: CASSWWTNTGELFF; CDR3 DNA: TGTGCCAGCAGTTGGTGGACGAACACCGGGGAGCTGTTTTTT; J gene: TRBJ2-2; clone size: -; V gene: TRBV28; D gene: -
CDR3 protein: CASSPRADRGHQYF; CDR3 DNA: TGTGCCAGCAGCCCACGAGCCGACAGGGGCCATCAGTACTTC; J gene: TRBJ2-7; clone size: -; V gene: TRBV6-5; D gene: TRBD1
CDR3 protein: CASSTLTGPGLYEQYF; CDR3 DNA: TGTGCCAGCAGTACCCTGACAGGTCCCGGTCTCTACGAGCAGTACTTC; J gene: TRBJ2-7; clone size: -; V gene: TRBV6-2/TRBV6-3; D gene: -
CDR3 protein: CASRMDRDEQYF; CDR3 DNA: TGTGCCAGCAGGATGGACAGGGACGAGCAGTACTTC; J gene: TRBJ2-7; clone size: few; V gene: TRBV5-4; D gene: TRBD1
CDR3 protein: CASSPPGTGLYEQYF; CDR3 DNA: TGTGCCAGCTCACCACCGGGGACAGGTCTCTACGAGCAGTACTTC; J gene: TRBJ2-7; clone size: -; V gene: TRBV18; D gene: TRBD1
CDR3 protein: CASSLARTGGAREQYF; CDR3 DNA: TGTGCCAGCAGCTTAGCGCGAACAGGGGGCGCAAGGGAGCAGTACTTC; J gene: TRBJ2-7; clone size: -; V gene: TRBV7-2; D gene: TRBD1
CDR3 protein: CASSWVKMGLEYGYTF; CDR3 DNA: TGTGCCAGCAGTTGGGTTAAGATGGGGCTAGAGTATGGCTACACCTTC; J gene: TRBJ1-2; clone size: few; V gene: TRBV28; D gene: -
CDR3 protein: CASSLIAGGPDGELFF; CDR3 DNA: TGTGCCAGCAGCTTAATCGCGGGGGGGCCCGACGGGGAGCTGTTTTTT; J gene: TRBJ2-2; clone size: -; V gene: TRBV7-6; D gene: TRBD2
CDR3 protein: CASSSYDSFYGYTF; CDR3 DNA: TGCGCCAGCAGCTCTTACGACAGCTTCTACGGCTACACCTTC; J gene: TRBJ1-2; clone size: -; V gene: TRBV5-1; D gene: -
CDR3 protein: CASSPGTSRYEQYF; CDR3 DNA: TGTGCCAGCAGCCCCGGGACTAGTAGGTACGAGCAGTACTTC; J gene: TRBJ2-7; clone size: -; V gene: TRBV4-2; D gene: TRBD2
CDR3 protein: CASSIGTESYEQYF; CDR3 DNA: TGTGCCAGTAGTATAGGGACGGAGTCCTACGAGCAGTACTTC; J gene: TRBJ2-7; clone size: -; V gene: TRBV19; D gene: -
CDR3 protein: CAWRRDEQFF; CDR3 DNA: TGTGCCTGGAGGCGGGATGAGCAGTTCTTC; J gene: TRBJ2-1; clone size: -; V gene: TRBV30; D gene: -
CDR3 protein: CATLLGTYEQYF; CDR3 DNA: TGTGCCACCCTCCTGGGGACCTACGAGCAGTACTTC; J gene: TRBJ2-7; clone size: -; V gene: TRBV2; D gene: -
CDR3 protein: CASLGQGLAGANVLTF; CDR3 DNA: TGTGCCAGTTTGGGACAGGGTCTCGCTGGGGCCAACGTCCTGACTTTC; J gene: TRBJ2-6; clone size: -; V gene: TRBV11-2; D gene: TRBD1
CDR3 protein: CASSSYQQGPYEQYF; CDR3 DNA: TGTGCCAGCAGTTCCTACCAACAGGGCCCCTACGAGCAGTACTTC; J gene: TRBJ2-7; clone size: -; V gene: TRBV6-2/TRBV6-3; D gene: -
CDR3 protein: CASSQGASNSPLHF; CDR3 DNA: TGTGCCAGCAGCCAAGGGGCCTCTAATTCACCCCTCCACTTT; J gene: TRBJ1-6; clone size: -; V gene: TRBV3-1/TRBV3-2; D gene: -
CDR3 protein: CASSIDPGAASSGNTIYF; CDR3 DNA: TGTGCCAGTAGTATAGACCCCGGCGCGGCCAGCTCTGGAAACACCATATATTTT; J gene: TRBJ1-3; clone size: -; V gene: TRBV19; D gene: -
CDR3 protein: CASSIEMGYPSNEQFF; CDR3 DNA: TGTGCCAGTAGTATAGAGATGGGGTACCCGTCCAATGAGCAGTTCTTC; J gene: TRBJ2-1; clone size: -; V gene: TRBV19; D gene: -
CDR3 protein: CASSFAGNQPQHF; CDR3 DNA: TGTGCCAGCAGCTTTGCGGGTAATCAGCCCCAGCATTTT; J gene: TRBJ1-5; clone size: -; V gene: TRBV28; D gene: -
CDR3 protein: CATSDTGDTSGYTF; CDR3 DNA: TGTGCCACCAGTGATACAGGGGATACTAGTGGCTACACCTTC; J gene: TRBJ1-2; clone size: -; V gene: TRBV24-1; D gene: TRBD1
CDR3 protein: CASSYQTGTGELFF; CDR3 DNA: TGCGCCAGCAGCTACCAGACAGGCACCGGGGAGCTGTTTTTT; J gene: TRBJ2-2; clone size: -; V gene: TRBV4-1; D gene: -
CDR3 protein: CASSPPTGYYGYTF; CDR3 DNA: TGTGCCAGCAGTCCACCTACAGGATACTATGGCTACACCTTC; J gene: TRBJ1-2; clone size: -; V gene: TRBV27; D gene: -
CDR3 protein: CASSPPSGGEQYF; CDR3 DNA: TGTGCCAGCTCACCACCTTCCGGCGGGGAGCAGTACTTC; J gene: TRBJ2-7; clone size: -; V gene: TRBV18; D gene: -
CDR3 protein: CASSSPGATNEKLFF; CDR3 DNA: TGTGCCAGCAGTTCCCCCGGGGCAACTAATGAAAAACTGTTTTTT; J gene: TRBJ1-4; clone size: -; V gene: TRBV27; D gene: -
CDR3 protein: CASSLRGSGEKLFF; CDR3 DNA: TGTGCCAGCAGCTTGAGGGGGAGCGGTGAAAAACTGTTTTTT; J gene: TRBJ1-4; clone size: -; V gene: TRBV7-9; D gene: -
CDR3 protein: CASSEINRGQPQHF; CDR3 DNA: TGTGCCAGCAGTGAAATAAACCGGGGTCAGCCCCAGCATTTT; J gene: TRBJ1-5; clone size: -; V gene: TRBV2; D gene: -
CDR3 protein: CASSVVELLTDTQYF; CDR3 DNA: TGTGCCAGCAGCGTAGTAGAGCTTCTCACAGATACGCAGTATTTT; J gene: TRBJ2-3; clone size: -; V gene: TRBV9; D gene: -
CDR3 protein: CAWGGQTTGELFF; CDR3 DNA: TGTGCCTGGGGGGGACAGACCACCGGGGAGCTGTTTTTT; J gene: TRBJ2-2; clone size: once; V gene: TRBV30; D gene: TRBD1
CDR3 protein: CASSFGNLNYEQYF; CDR3 DNA: TGTGCCAGCAGTTTCGGAAACCTCAACTACGAGCAGTACTTC; J gene: TRBJ2-7; clone size: -; V gene: TRBV27; D gene: -
CDR3 protein: CASSQGISNQPQHF; CDR3 DNA: TGTGCCAGCAGCCAAGGGATCAGCAATCAGCCCCAGCATTTT; J gene: TRBJ1-5; clone size: once; V gene: TRBV3-1/TRBV3-2; D gene: -
CDR3 protein: CASSYTGQLNTEAFF; CDR3 DNA: TGTGCCAGCAGCTATACGGGACAGCTAAACACTGAAGCTTTCTTT; J gene: TRBJ1-1; clone size: once; V gene: TRBV5-4; D gene: TRBD1
CDR3 protein: CASIRTENTGELFF; CDR3 DNA: TGTGCCAGCATTAGAACGGAGAACACCGGGGAGCTGTTTTTT; J gene: TRBJ2-2; clone size: -; V gene: TRBV6-5; D gene: -
CDR3 protein: CASSQTDGIQETQYF; CDR3 DNA: TGTGCCAGCAGCCAAACGGACGGAATACAAGAGACCCAGTACTTC; J gene: TRBJ2-5; clone size: -; V gene: TRBV3-1/TRBV3-2; D gene: -
CDR3 protein: CASRGQGGDYEQYF; CDR3 DNA: TGTGCCAGCAGAGGACAGGGTGGGGACTACGAGCAGTACTTC; J gene: TRBJ2-7; clone size: -; V gene: TRBV27; D gene: TRBD1
CDR3 protein: CASRLSQGAYEQYF; CDR3 DNA: TGTGCCAGCAGGCTCTCCCAGGGGGCGTACGAGCAGTACTTC; J gene: TRBJ2-7; clone size: few; V gene: TRBV6-5; D gene: TRBD1